These 20 T cell receptor beta chains came from one sample sequenced in a study of control samples from healthy donors and cancer patients. The method was immunoSEQ multiplex PCR; TCRdb's version includes in-frame clones alone and lacks a portion of them. The data show 100,000 to 150,000 clones, about 87% seen once. Sequencing was done on a sample of blood. These receptors all stem from a man between 60 and 75 years old in good health.

The chain couples TRBV7-7 to TRBJ1-6; D gene ambiguous. CDR1 and CDR2 from the germline V gene are SSHAT and FNYEAQ (reference sequence). Trimming stripped 0 bases from V and 0 bases from J, with 9 bases between. CDR3 size: 17 residues. This chain's CDR3 is CASSLAGPSSYNSPLHF. The CDR3 coding sequence is TGTGCCAGCAGCTTAGCGGGTCCGAGCTCCTATAATTCACCCCTCCACTTT.

The chain carries TRBV5-6 and TRBJ2-5; 7 nucleotides align to TRBD1. Germline trimming cut 0 bases from V and 2 bases from J; bases unmatched to any gene: 7. CDR1 SGHDT and CDR2 YYEEEE come from the germline V gene. This CDR3 is 16 amino acids long. The CDR3 DNA follows: TGTGCCAGCAGCTTGGGGACAGGCGAAAGGCAAGAGACCCAGTACTTC. It codes for CASSLGTGERQETQYF.

The chain recombines TRBV5-5 with TRBJ1-1, with D perhaps TRBD1 (5 bases). Germline lookup yields CDR1 SGHKS and CDR2 YYEKEE (reference sequence). V was shortened by 4 bases and J by 4 bases, with 17 bases between the two germline ends. The CDR3 loop spans 15 amino acids. CDR3 loop: CASSPGPGLATEAFF. CDR3 bases: TGTGCCAGCAGCCCGGGACCGGGTCTGGCCACTGAAGCTTTCTTT.

The V call is TRBV24-1, the J call TRBJ2-1; 7 positions agree with TRBD2. The V gene end was trimmed by 6 bases and the J gene end by 10 bases; junction bases not matched to a gene: 8. Germline lookup yields CDR1 KGHDR and CDR2 SFDVKD. The CDR3 consists of 13 residues. This chain's CDR3 is CATSLGGRREQFF. CDR3 DNA: TGTGCCACCAGTTTGGGCGGGAGAAGGGAGCAGTTCTTC.

CDR3 region: CASSFPGQWSNQPQHF. CDR3 bases: TGTGCCAGCAGTTTTCCTGGACAGTGGAGCAATCAGCCCCAGCATTTT. The chain is built from TRBV28 and TRBJ1-5, with D tentatively TRBD1 (6 bases). This CDR3 comprises 16 residues. Trimming cost V 3 bases and J 1 base, with 13 bases left between them. Germline V gene lookup returns CDR1 MDHEN and CDR2 SYDVKM.

The chain combines TRBV6-6 with TRBJ1-2; 7 bases map to TRBD1. The CDR3 length is 17 residues. Germline CDR1 is MNHNY and CDR2 is SVGAGI (reference sequence). Unmatched junction bases numbered 18, after V lost 5 bases and J lost 6 bases. CDR3 region: CASSPSRQGPSQNGYTF. The CDR3 DNA reads TGTGCCAGCAGTCCTTCCCGACAGGGCCCGTCCCAGAATGGCTACACCTTC.

The chain employs TRBV7-9 and TRBJ2-5, with 8 bases lining up with TRBD1. Trimming at V came to 4 bases and at J to 4 bases, leaving 8 bases not matched to a gene. This CDR3 has 15 amino acids. The germline V gene has CDR1 SEHNR and CDR2 FQNEAQ (reference sequence). This chain's CDR3 is CASSSTGVVGETQYF. As DNA, the CDR3 is TGTGCCAGCAGCTCGACAGGGGTCGTAGGAGAGACCCAGTACTTC.

The chain has TRBV24-1 and TRBJ2-3, with D tentatively TRBD1 or TRBD2 (5 bases each). V gave up 6 bases and J gave up 4 bases, with 7 bases separating them. The CDR3 length is 12 residues. CDR1 is KGHDR, CDR2 SFDVKD, per germline. As DNA, the CDR3 is TGTGCCACCAGTCAGGGAGCAGATACGCAGTATTTT. Translation gives CATSQGADTQYF.

DNA of the CDR3: TGTGCCAGCAGTCTAGCGGGGGACACCGGGGAGCTGTTTTTT. Translating it yields CASSLAGDTGELFF. The chain employs TRBV6-2 or TRBV6-3 and TRBJ2-2; TRBD2 matches 10 bases. Germline CDR1 and CDR2: MNHEY and SVGEGT. The length of the CDR3 is 14 residues. V shed 5 bases and J 3 bases; nucleotides not matched to a gene: 0.

This clone was detected only once. The J gene is TRBJ1-2, the V gene TRBV3-1 (or the pseudogene TRBV3-2); unclear D gene. The germline V gene encodes CDR1 LGHDT and CDR2 YNNKEL (reference sequence). The CDR3 sequence is 11 residues long. V gave up 9 bases and J gave up 8 bases, with 13 bases separating them. CDR3 nucleotides: TGTGCCAGTTCAGACATCCTCGGCTACACCTTC. Residues: CASSDILGYTF.

This chain connects TRBV19 to TRBJ2-3, with a tentative D call TRBD2 (5 bases). CDR1 LNHDA and CDR2 SQIVND come from the germline V gene (reference sequence). The CDR3 totals 13 residues. Trimming stripped 4 bases from V and 5 bases from J, with 10 bases between. The CDR3, as DNA: TGTGCCAGTAGTACCCCCGGGGTAGATACGCAGTATTTT. It specifies CASSTPGVDTQYF.

This rearrangement joins TRBV19 to TRBJ1-6; D call uncertain. Germline-derived CDR1 and CDR2 are LNHDA and SQIVND (reference sequence). V lost 7 bases to trimming and J lost 2 bases, with 21 bases between them. The CDR3 extends over 18 amino acids. DNA of the CDR3: TGTGCCAGTATGCCGGGCGTCGCGGGTCCGCCCTATAATTCACCCCTCCACTTT. Translated: CASMPGVAGPPYNSPLHF.

Worth noting for this clone: Other DNA sequences from this sample encode an identical CDR3 as well. The rearrangement joins TRBV27 to TRBJ2-3, with D perhaps matching TRBD1 (5 bases). Germline V lookup: CDR1 MNHEY, CDR2 SMNVEV (reference sequence). The CDR3 covers 15 residues. Trimming took 2 bases from V and 0 from J, leaving 9 bases between them. CDR3 residues: CASSLGRASTDTQYF. DNA for the CDR3: TGTGCCAGCAGTTTAGGCAGGGCAAGCACAGATACGCAGTATTTT.

The chain joins TRBV19 to TRBJ2-2; 7 bases are shared with TRBD2. With 7 bases clipped from V and 6 bases from J, the junction kept 14 bases outside the gene matches. The CDR3 covers 16 residues. Germline values: CDR1 LNHDA, CDR2 SQIVND (reference sequence). The DNA of the CDR3 is TGTGCCAGTACCACCTGGGGGGGAAATAGCGCCGGGGAGCTGTTTTTT. Amino acids: CASTTWGGNSAGELFF.

The V gene is TRBV7-6, the J gene TRBJ1-5, with a possible D match to TRBD1 (6 bases). The germline CDR1 and CDR2 sequences are SGHVS and FNYEAQ. CDR3 size: 17 residues. Trimming took 5 bases from V and 1 from J, leaving 18 bases between them. As DNA, the CDR3 is TGTGCCAGCAGCCCTAAGGCTGGACAGACGAGCAATCAGCCCCAGCATTTT. Translated, it gives CASSPKAGQTSNQPQHF.

The chain couples TRBV7-9 to TRBJ1-2; TRBD1 might be the D (5 bases). The germline V gene has CDR1 SEHNR and CDR2 FQNEAQ (reference sequence). The CDR3 consists of 13 residues. Trimming stripped 4 bases from V and 6 bases from J, with 12 bases between. CDR3 in amino acids: CASSSQGVDGYTF. The CDR3 nucleotides read TGTGCCAGCAGCTCCCAAGGGGTGGATGGCTACACCTTC.

The chain combines TRBV11-2 with TRBJ1-6, with 10 bases fitting TRBD1. The junction had 7 bases not matched to a gene; V was cut back by 5 bases and J by 9 bases. Germline CDR1 and CDR2: SGHAT and FQNNGV. This CDR3 contains 15 residues. The CDR3 loop is CASSPRQGAGSPLHF. The CDR3 DNA reads as TGTGCCAGCAGCCCCCGACAGGGGGCAGGTTCACCCCTCCACTTT.

The V call is TRBV28, the J call TRBJ1-5; D is unresolved. Trimming left V 4 bases short and J 6 bases short, with 4 bases between. In germline, CDR1 is MDHEN, CDR2 SYDVKM. The CDR3 contains 11 residues. The CDR3 DNA reads TGTGCCAGCAGTTCCCGTCAGCCCCAGCATTTT. It specifies CASSSRQPQHF.

This chain joins TRBV6-5 and TRBJ1-3; D possibly corresponds to TRBD1 (5 bases). From germline, CDR1 is MNHEY and CDR2 SVGAGI. CDR3 length: 15 amino acids. V dropped 4 bases and J dropped 0 bases, with 10 bases sitting between them. The CDR3 bases are TGTGCCAGCAGTTTCCAGGGTTTCTCTGGAAACACCATATATTTT. Translation gives CASSFQGFSGNTIYF.

The chain couples TRBV5-1 to TRBJ2-5, with 9 bases identical to TRBD1. This CDR3 region has 18 residues. V was pared by 4 bases and J by 5 bases, with 18 bases of the junction left unmatched. Germline-derived CDR1 and CDR2 are SGHRS and YFSETQ. CDR3 protein: CASSVGTTTGGGWETQYF. The DNA for the CDR3 is TGCGCCAGCAGCGTGGGAACCACTACAGGGGGCGGATGGGAGACCCAGTACTTC.